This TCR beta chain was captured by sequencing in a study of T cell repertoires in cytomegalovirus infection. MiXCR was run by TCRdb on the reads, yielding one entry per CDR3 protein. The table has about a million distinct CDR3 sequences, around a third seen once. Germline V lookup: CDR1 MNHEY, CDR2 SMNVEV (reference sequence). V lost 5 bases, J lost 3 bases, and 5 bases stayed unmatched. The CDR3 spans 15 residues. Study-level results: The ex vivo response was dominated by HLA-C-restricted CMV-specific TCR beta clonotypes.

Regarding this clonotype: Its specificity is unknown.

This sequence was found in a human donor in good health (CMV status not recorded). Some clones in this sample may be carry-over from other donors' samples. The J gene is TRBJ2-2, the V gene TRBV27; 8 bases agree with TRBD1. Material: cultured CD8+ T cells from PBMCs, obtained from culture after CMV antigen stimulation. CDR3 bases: TGTGCCAGCAGTGGAAGACAGGGGTACACCGGGGAGCTGTTTTTT. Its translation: CASSGRQGYTGELFF.